Given below is one T cell receptor (beta chain) in context. The entry originates in a study of cytomegalovirus exposure and HLA in healthy donors. Background on the study: Drawn from HLA-typed donors, approximately 85 million unique TCRs were held in an early data release.

From germline, CDR1 is MNHEY and CDR2 SMNVEV (reference sequence). With 4 bases removed from V and 2 bases from J, the gap between germline ends came to 16 bases. The CDR3 has 16 residues. The PCR was carried out with 60 Vbeta primers and 13 Jbeta primers. Some clones are missing from TCRdb's copy, which holds only in-frame ones; the method was immunoSEQ multiplex PCR. The repertoire includes about 120,000 clones, around 80% of them detected once, and less than 3.5% sits in the top ten. The chain uses TRBV27 and TRBJ2-3, with D perhaps TRBD2 (5 bases). The clonotype comes from a woman aged 40 to 50 in good health and CMV-seropositive. The sequenced material came from PBMCs. CDR3 sequence reads: CASSSGLAPPTDTQYF. CDR3 nucleotides: TGTGCCAGCAGTTCCGGGCTAGCCCCCCCCACAGATACGCAGTATTTT.